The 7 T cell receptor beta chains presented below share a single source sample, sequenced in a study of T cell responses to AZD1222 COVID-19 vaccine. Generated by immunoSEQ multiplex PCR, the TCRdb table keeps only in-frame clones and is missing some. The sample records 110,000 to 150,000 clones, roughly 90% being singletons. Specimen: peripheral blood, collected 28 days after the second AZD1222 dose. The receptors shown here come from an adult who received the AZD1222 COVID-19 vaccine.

CDR3 sequence: CASSDMGTAAYEQYF. The DNA of the CDR3 is TGTGCCAGCAGTGATATGGGGACCGCTGCCTACGAGCAGTACTTC. The J gene is TRBJ2-7, the V gene TRBV2; D is possibly TRBD1 or TRBD2 (5 bases each). CDR3 length equals 15 residues. Germline CDR1 SNHLY, CDR2 FYNNEI. Trimming removed 3 bases from V and 2 bases from J, with 14 bases in between.

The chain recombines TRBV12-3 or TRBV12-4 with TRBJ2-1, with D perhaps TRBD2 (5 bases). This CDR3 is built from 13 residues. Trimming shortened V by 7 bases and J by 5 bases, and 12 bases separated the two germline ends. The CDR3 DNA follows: TGTGCCAGCACCGGCGGGCTAAACAATGAGCAGTTCTTC. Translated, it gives CASTGGLNNEQFF.

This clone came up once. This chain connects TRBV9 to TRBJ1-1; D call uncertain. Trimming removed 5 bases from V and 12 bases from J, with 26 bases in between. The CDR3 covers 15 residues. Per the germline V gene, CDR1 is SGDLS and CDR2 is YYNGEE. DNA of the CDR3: TGTGCCAGCAGTCCTACACCCGAGATAGGCCCGGGATCTTTCTTT. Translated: CASSPTPEIGPGSFF.

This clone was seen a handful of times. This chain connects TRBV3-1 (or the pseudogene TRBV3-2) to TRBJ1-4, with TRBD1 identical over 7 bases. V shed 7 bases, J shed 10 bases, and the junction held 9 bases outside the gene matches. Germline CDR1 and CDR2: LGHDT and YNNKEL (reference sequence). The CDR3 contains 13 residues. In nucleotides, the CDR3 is TGTGCCAGCAACCCGACAGGGACCGGAAAACTGTTTTTT. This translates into CASNPTGTGKLFF.

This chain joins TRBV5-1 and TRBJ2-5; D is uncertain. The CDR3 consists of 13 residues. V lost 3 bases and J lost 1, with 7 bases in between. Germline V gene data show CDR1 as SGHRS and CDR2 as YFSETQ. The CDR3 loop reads CASSWTPQETQYF. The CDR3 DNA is TGCGCCAGCAGCTGGACCCCCCAAGAGACCCAGTACTTC.

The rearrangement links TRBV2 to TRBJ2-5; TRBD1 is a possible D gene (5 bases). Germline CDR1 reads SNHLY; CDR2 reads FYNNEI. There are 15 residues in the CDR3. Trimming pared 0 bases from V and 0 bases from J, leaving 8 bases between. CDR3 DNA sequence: TGTGCCAGCAGTGAAGCGGGGCCAGACCAAGAGACCCAGTACTTC. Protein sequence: CASSEAGPDQETQYF. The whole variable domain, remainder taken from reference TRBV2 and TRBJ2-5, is EPEVTQTPSHQVTQMGQEVILRCVPISNHLYFYWYRQILGQKVEFLVSFYNNEISEKSEIFDDQFSVERPDGSNFTLKIRSTKLEDSAMYFCASSEAGPDQETQYFGPGTRLLVL.

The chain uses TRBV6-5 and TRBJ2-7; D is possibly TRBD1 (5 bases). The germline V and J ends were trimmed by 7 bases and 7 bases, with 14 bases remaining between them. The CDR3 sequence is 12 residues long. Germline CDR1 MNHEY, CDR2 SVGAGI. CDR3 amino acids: CASNIQGGEQYF. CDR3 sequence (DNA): TGTGCCAGCAATATCCAGGGTGGGGAGCAGTACTTC.